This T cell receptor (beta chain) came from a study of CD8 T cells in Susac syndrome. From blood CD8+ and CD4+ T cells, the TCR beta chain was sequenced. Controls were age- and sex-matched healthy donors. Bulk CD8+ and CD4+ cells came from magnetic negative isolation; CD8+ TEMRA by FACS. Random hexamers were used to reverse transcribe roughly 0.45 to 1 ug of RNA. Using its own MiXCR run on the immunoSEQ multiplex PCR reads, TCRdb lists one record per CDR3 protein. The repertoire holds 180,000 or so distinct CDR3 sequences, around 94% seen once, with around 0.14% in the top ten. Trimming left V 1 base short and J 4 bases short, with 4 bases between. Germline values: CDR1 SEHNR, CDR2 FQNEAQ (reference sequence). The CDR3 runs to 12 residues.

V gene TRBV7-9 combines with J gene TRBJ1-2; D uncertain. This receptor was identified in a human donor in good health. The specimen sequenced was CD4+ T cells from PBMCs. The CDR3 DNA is TGTGCCAGCAGCTTAGTGGGCTATGGCTACACCTTC. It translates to CASSLVGYGYTF.